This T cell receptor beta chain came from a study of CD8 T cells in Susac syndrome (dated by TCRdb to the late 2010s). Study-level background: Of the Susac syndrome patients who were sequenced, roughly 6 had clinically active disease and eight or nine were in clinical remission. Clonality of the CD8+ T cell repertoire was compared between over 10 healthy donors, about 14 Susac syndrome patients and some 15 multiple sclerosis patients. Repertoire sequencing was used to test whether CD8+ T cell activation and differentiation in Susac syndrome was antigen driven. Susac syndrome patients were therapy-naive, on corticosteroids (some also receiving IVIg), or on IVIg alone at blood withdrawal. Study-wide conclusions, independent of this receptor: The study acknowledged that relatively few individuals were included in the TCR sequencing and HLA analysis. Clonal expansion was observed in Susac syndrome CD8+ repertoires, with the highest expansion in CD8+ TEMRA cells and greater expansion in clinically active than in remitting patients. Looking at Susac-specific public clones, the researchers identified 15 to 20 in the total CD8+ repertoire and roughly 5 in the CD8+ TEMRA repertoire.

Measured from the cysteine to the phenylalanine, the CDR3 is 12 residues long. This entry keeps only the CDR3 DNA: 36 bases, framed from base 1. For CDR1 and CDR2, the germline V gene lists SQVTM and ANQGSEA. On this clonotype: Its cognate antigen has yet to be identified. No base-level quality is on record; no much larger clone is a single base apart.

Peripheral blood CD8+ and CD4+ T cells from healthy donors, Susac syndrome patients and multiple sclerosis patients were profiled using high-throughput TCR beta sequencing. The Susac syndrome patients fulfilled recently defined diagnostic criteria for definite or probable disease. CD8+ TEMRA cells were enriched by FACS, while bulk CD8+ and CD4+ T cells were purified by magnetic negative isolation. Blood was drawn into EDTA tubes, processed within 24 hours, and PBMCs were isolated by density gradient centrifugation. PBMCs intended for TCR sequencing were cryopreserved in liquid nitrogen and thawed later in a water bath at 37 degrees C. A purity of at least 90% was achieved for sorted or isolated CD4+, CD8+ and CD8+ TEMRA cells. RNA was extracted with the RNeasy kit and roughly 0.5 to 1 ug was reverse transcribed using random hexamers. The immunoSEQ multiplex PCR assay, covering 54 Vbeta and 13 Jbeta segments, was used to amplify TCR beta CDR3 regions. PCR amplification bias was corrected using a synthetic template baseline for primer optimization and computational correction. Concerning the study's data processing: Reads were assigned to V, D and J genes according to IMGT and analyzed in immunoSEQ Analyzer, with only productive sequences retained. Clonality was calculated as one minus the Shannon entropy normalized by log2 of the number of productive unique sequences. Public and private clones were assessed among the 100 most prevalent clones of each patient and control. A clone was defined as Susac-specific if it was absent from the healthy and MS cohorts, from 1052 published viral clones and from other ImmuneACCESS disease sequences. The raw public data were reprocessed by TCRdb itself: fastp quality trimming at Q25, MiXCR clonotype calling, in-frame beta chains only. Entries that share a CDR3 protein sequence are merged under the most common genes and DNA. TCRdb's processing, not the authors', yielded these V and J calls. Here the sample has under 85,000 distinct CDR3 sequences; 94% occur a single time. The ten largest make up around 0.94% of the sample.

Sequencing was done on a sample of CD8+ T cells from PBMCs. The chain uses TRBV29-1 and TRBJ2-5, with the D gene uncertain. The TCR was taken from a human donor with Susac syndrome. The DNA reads TGCACCACCTTAGGGCAGGAAGAGACCCAGTACTTC. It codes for CTTLGQEETQYF.